This T cell receptor beta chain originates from a study of CD8+CD57+ T cells in acquired aplastic anemia. This clonotype was observed at least ten times. CDR3 and TCR beta VDJ profiling relied on genomic DNA as the template. TCRdb re-derived calls from the reads in MiXCR, one entry per CDR3 protein. The table records under 350,000 distinct CDR3 sequences, approximately 55% of them present only once. The sample was sorted CD4+, CD8+, or CD8+CD57+ T cells (not recorded which) from PBMCs. The clonotype was recovered from a human donor with severe aplastic anemia or a healthy control (not recorded which).

The CDR3 nucleotides are TGTGCCAGCAGCCCGACGTCCTACAATGAGCAGTTCTTC. This sequence encodes CASSPTSYNEQFF. The chain carries TRBV7-2 and TRBJ2-1; D ambiguous. In germline, CDR1 is SGHTA, CDR2 FQGNSA. V was shortened by 5 bases and J by 1 base, with 6 bases between the two germline ends. CDR3 length: 13 amino acids.